This T cell receptor beta chain was sequenced during a study of PD-L1 blockade in urothelial cancer. This CDR3 region has 13 residues. V was pared by 2 bases and J by 7 bases, with 9 bases between. Germline V gene lookup returns CDR1 SGHRS and CDR2 YFSETQ. Time point described: peripheral blood 6 weeks after treatment start. The protocol was immunoSEQ multiplex PCR, while the TCRdb copy is restricted to in-frame clones and leaves out a portion. The data show roughly 120,000 clones, 75% to 95% seen once. The source was PBMCs, collected around atezolizumab (anti-PD-L1) treatment. The chain has TRBV5-1 and TRBJ2-2, with D possibly matching TRBD1 (5 bases). The sequence derives from a man aged 55 to 70 with urothelial cancer. CDR3 coding DNA: TGCGCCAGCAGCTTAACAAGGGGCGGGGAGCTGTTTTTT. Encoded protein: CASSLTRGGELFF.